What follows describes a single TCR beta chain. In its sample, this clone was seen a few times. Its target antigen remains unknown. No per-base quality is available; no much larger clone lies one base away. This sample was taken from a study of blood T cell repertoires in COVID-19 (TCRdb year 2020). Concerning the study at large: Samples from collaborators originated in the United States, Italy and Spain and spanned both the acute and convalescent phases of COVID-19. The material from the prospective study consisted of cDNA or gDNA derived from T cells, B-cell-depleted T cells, or PBMCs. The dataset comprised deeply sampled blood TCRbeta repertoires from subjects exposed to, actively infected with, or recovered from COVID-19. The repertoires were released in a freely available public database meant as a resource for research on the immune response to SARS-CoV-2. The samples were drawn from the first 160 participants of the ongoing ImmuneRACE study and from 1,254 subjects provided by 6 global collaborators. Nearly every sample came with metadata listing a de-identified subject ID, COVID-19 status, age in years and sex. HLA class I and class II types, where available, came from metadata supplied by the sample provider rather than from assay-based typing.

The immunoSEQ Assay, a bias-controlled multiplex PCR, was used to amplify TCRbeta CDR3 regions from genomic DNA. As for the original processing: The number of nucleated cells in each sample was estimated from the amplification of reference gene primers within the assay. To quantify the absolute abundance of each unique TCRbeta CDR3 rearrangement, sequence reads were collapsed and filtered. For each sample, productive Simpson clonality was calculated as the square root of Simpson's diversity index across productive rearrangements. TCRdb retrieved this table from immuneACCESS and kept in-frame rearrangements only. Not all clones are present; in checked studies, unresolved V genes account for under half, and no reason is known for the remainder. That table gives V, J and clone size, and the DNA gave D and trimming. This sample lists 190,000 or so clones; approximately 86% were detected once. The top ten clones comprise 2.7% of the sample.

The CDR3, from cysteine to phenylalanine, totals 14 residues. The read is trimmed to its CDR3 DNA, 42 bases read in frame from base 1. Sequences LGHDT (CDR1) and YNNKEL (CDR2) are obtained from the germline V gene (reference sequence). Trimming at the junction amounts to 3 bases on V and 2 bases on J, and the germline ends lie 10 bases apart. Points the paper makes about the study in general: The amount of clinical and demographic metadata varied by source and participant and was provided uncurated.

Collaborating institutions collected whole blood in K2EDTA tubes following their own protocols. For TCRbeta analysis, collaborators shipped samples in one of three forms: frozen whole blood, isolated PBMCs, or DNA extracted from either of those sample types. The receptor's source is a middle-aged man with active or convalescent COVID-19. The sample consisted of peripheral blood. This receptor chain uses TRBV3-1 (or the pseudogene TRBV3-2) and TRBJ1-2; no D segment can be confidently identified. The CDR3 loop reads CASSQLTKNYGYTF. The base sequence is TGTGCCAGCAGCCAGCTGACAAAAAACTATGGCTACACCTTC.